The following is a T cell receptor beta chain sequence with its context. No antigen is known for it. The entry originates in a study of cytomegalovirus exposure and HLA in healthy donors. General study findings and limits: An assumption of roughly uniform sequencing depth across donors underlay the presence/absence analyses.

The PCR made use of 60 Vbeta and 13 Jbeta primers. Original processing notes: Among the unique TCR beta chains that a later analysis counted, around 82 million in all, about 10 million were shared. Sequencing was performed with immunoSEQ multiplex PCR; in TCRdb, only in-frame clones are kept and a portion is missing. V and J calls and clone size follow that table, whereas D and trimming were derived from the DNA. The table lists 99,000 or so clones, approximately 12% of them singletons. The source of this sequence is a man aged 35-49 years in good health and CMV-seropositive. The source material was PBMCs.

The CDR3 DNA is TGTGCCAGTAGTATAGAGGCGGCTAGCGTAGGATATGAGCAGTTCTTC. Its translation: CASSIEAASVGYEQFF. The rearrangement uses TRBV19 and TRBJ2-1; the D gene is possibly TRBD2 (6 bases). This CDR3 contains 16 residues. Trimming shortened V by 0 bases and J by 8 bases, and 17 bases separated the two germline ends. In germline, CDR1 is LNHDA, CDR2 SQIVND (reference sequence). Drawing the rest from reference TRBV19 and TRBJ2-1, the complete variable domain is DGGITQSPKYLFRKEGQNVTLSCEQNLNHDAMYWYRQDPGQGLRLIYYSQIVNDFQKGDIAEGYSVSREKKESFPLTVTSAQKNPTAFYLCASSIEAASVGYEQFFGPGTRLTVL.